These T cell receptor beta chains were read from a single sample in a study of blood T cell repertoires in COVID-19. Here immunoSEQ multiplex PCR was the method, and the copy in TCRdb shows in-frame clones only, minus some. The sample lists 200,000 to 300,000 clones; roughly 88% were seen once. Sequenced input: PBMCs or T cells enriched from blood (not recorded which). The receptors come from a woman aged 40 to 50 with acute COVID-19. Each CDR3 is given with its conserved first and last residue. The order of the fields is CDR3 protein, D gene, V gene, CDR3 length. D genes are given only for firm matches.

CASSRGQGGYSNTEAFF	TRBD1	TRBV9	17
CASSQGWREAGHEQFF	TRBD2	TRBV14	16
CATSDGYTLADNKDEQFF	TRBD2	TRBV24-1	18
CASSHGTQGGNEQFF	.	TRBV4-1	15
CASSLDRGPNQPQHF	TRBD1	TRBV5-4	15
CASSVTSGYYEQYF	TRBD2	TRBV5-1	14
CATSDIASTDTQYF	.	TRBV24-1	14
CASGEDYLGRVGSYEQYF	TRBD2	TRBV2	18
CSARADRGAFF	TRBD1	TRBV20-1	11
CASSRRTGTSIIYEQFF	TRBD2	TRBV3-1/TRBV3-2	17
CASSPPPEQDTQYF	.	TRBV18	14
CASTVRGGETEAFF	.	TRBV28	14
CASSIRGQTSGSYEQYF	TRBD2	TRBV19	17
CASSLGGRKTDTQYF	.	TRBV28	15